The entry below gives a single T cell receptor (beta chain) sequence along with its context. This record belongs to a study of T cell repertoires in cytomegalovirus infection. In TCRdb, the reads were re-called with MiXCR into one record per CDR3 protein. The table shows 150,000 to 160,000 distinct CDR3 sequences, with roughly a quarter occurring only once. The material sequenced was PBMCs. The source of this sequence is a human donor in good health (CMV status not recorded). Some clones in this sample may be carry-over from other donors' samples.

CDR3 DNA: TGTGCCACCAGTGATCCGACAGGGGGCGTAGAGACCCAGTACTTC. Translated, it gives CATSDPTGGVETQYF. V gene TRBV24-1 combines with J gene TRBJ2-5; 10 bases map to TRBD1. Germline V gene lookup returns CDR1 KGHDR and CDR2 SFDVKD. V lost 3 bases, J lost 4 bases, and 4 bases stayed unmatched. The CDR3 is 15 residues long.